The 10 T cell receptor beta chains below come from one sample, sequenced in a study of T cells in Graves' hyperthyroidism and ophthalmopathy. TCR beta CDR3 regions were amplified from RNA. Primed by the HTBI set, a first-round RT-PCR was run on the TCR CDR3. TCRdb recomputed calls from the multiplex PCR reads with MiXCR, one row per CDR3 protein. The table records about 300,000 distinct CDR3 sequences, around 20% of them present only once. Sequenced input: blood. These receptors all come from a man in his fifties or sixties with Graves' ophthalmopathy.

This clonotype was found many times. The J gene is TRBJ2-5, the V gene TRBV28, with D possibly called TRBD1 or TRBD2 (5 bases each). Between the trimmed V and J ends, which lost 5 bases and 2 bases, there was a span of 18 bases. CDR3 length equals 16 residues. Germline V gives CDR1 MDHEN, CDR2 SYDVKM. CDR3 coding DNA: TGTGCCAGCAGTCAATCACCGGGACCGCCACAAGAGACCCAGTACTTC. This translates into CASSQSPGPPQETQYF.

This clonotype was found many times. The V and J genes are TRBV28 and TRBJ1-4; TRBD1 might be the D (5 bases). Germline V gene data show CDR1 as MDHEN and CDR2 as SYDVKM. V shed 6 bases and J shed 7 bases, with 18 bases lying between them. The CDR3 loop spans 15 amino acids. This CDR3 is CASSLSAGQGEKLFF. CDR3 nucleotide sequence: TGTGCCAGCAGCCTCAGTGCGGGGCAGGGTGAAAAACTGTTTTTT.

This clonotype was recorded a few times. The CDR3 nucleotides read TGTGCCAGCAGCCCGACCGGTTTTGACTATGGCTACACCTTC. Translation gives CASSPTGFDYGYTF. This chain links TRBV11-1 with TRBJ1-2, with D uncertain. Germline V gives CDR1 SGHAT, CDR2 FQDESV (reference sequence). Trimming pared 5 bases from V and 3 bases from J, leaving 13 bases between. The CDR3 has 14 residues.

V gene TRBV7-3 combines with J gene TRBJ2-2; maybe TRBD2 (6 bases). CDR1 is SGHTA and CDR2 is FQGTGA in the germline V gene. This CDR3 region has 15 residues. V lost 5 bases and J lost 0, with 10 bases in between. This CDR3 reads CASSPGGTNTGELFF. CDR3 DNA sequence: TGTGCCAGCAGCCCCGGGGGAACGAACACCGGGGAGCTGTTTTTT. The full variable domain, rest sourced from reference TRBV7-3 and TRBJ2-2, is GAGVSQTPSNKVTEKGKYVELRCDPISGHTALYWYRQSLGQGPEFLIYFQGTGAADDSGLPNDRFFAVRPEGSVSTLKIQRTERGDSAVYLCASSPGGTNTGELFFGEGSRLTVL.

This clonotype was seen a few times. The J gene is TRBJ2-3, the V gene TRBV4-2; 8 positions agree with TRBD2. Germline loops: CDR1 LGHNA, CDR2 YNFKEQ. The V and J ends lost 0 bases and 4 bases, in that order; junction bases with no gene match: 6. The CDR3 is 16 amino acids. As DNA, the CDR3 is TGTGCCAGCAGCCAAGATCGAATACTAGCGGCAGATACGCAGTATTTT. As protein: CASSQDRILAADTQYF.

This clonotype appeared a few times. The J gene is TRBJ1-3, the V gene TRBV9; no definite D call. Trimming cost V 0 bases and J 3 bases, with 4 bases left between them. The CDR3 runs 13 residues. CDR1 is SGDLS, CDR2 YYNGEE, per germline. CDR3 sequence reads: CASSVADGNTIYF. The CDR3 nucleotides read TGTGCCAGCAGCGTAGCCGATGGAAACACCATATATTTT.

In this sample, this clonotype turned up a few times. For the CDR3, the DNA is TGCAGCGTTGGGTCAGGGGGCGTCTATCAGCCCCAGCATTTT. It codes for CSVGSGGVYQPQHF. The rearrangement joins TRBV29-1 to TRBJ1-5, with 8 nucleotides matching TRBD1. Per germline, CDR1 SQVTM and CDR2 ANQGSEA. The V and J ends lost 4 bases and 5 bases, in that order; junction bases with no gene match: 7. This CDR3 contains 14 residues.

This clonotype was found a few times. The CDR3, as DNA: TGTGCCAGCAGCTTGGTTTACTGGGAAGAGACCCAGTACTTC. Protein: CASSLVYWEETQYF. V is TRBV5-6 and J is TRBJ2-5; D not resolved. Trimming removed 0 bases at V and 3 bases at J, with 9 bases between. The CDR3 length is 14 residues. Germline-derived CDR1 and CDR2 are SGHDT and YYEEEE. Combining the CDR3 with reference TRBV5-6 and TRBJ2-5 gives the whole variable domain DAGVTQSPTHLIKTRGQQVTLRCSPKSGHDTVSWYQQALGQGPQFIFQYYEEEERQRGNFPDRFSGHQFPNYSSELNVNALLLGDSALYLCASSLVYWEETQYFGPGTRLLVL.

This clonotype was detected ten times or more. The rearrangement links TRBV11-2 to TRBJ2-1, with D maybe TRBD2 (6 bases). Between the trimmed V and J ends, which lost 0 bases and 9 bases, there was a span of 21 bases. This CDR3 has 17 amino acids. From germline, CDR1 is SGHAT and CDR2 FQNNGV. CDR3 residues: CASSLEGGGAKTGEQFF. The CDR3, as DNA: TGTGCCAGCAGCTTAGAGGGAGGAGGGGCGAAGACCGGTGAGCAGTTCTTC.

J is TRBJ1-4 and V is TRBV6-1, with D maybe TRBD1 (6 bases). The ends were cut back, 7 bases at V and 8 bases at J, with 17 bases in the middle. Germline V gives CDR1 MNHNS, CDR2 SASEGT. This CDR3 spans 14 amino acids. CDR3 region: CASTDRKVEEKLFF. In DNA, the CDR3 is TGTGCCAGCACTGACAGGAAAGTTGAGGAAAAACTGTTTTTT.